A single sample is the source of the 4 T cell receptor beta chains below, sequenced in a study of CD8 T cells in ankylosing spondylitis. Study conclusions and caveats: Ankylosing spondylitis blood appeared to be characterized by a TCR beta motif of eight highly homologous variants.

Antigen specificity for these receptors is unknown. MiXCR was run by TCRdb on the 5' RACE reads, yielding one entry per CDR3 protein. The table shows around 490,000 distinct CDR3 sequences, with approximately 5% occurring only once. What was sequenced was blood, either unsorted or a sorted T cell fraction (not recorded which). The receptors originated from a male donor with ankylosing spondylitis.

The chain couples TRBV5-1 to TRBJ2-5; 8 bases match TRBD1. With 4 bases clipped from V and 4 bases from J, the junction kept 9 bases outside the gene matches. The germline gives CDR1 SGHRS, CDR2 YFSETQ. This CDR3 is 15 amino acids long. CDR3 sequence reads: CASSIGTGSRETQYF. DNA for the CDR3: TGCGCCAGCAGCATTGGGACAGGCTCCAGAGAGACCCAGTACTTC. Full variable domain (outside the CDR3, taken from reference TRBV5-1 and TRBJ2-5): KAGVTQTPRYLIKTRGQQVTLSCSPISGHRSVSWYQQTPGQGLQFLFEYFSETQRNKGNFPGRFSGRQFSNSRSEMNVSTLELGDSALYLCASSIGTGSRETQYFGPGTRLLVL.

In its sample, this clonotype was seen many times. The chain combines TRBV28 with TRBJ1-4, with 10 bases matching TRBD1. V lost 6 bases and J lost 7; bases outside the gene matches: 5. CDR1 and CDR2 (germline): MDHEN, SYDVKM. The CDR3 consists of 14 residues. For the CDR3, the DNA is TGTGCCAGCAGATCCGGGACAGGGGTTGAAAAACTGTTTTTT. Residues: CASRSGTGVEKLFF.

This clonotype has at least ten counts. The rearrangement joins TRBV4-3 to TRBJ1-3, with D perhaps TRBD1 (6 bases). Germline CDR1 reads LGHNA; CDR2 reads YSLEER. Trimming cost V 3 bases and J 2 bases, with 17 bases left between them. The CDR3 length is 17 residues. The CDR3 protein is CASSQDRRGGPGNTIYF. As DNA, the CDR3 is TGCGCCAGCAGCCAGGACAGACGGGGGGGGCCTGGAAACACCATATATTTT.

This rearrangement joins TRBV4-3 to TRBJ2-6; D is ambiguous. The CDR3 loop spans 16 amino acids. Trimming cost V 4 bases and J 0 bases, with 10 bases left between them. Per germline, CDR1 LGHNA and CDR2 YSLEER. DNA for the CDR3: TGCGCCAGCAGCCCGGACCGCTCCTCTGGGGCCAACGTCCTGACTTTC. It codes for CASSPDRSSGANVLTF.